This T cell receptor (beta chain) was recorded in a study of blood T cell repertoires in COVID-19. Turning to the study itself: Specimens from acute and convalescent COVID-19 originated in the United States, Italy and Spain. T cells, B-cell-depleted T cells, or PBMCs provided the cDNA or gDNA that served as material.

This CDR3 contains 11 residues. V gave up 6 bases and J gave up 8 bases, with 10 bases separating them. The authors' processing: Nucleated cell number was recorded as an estimate derived from reference gene primer amplification. Assay used: immunoSEQ multiplex PCR; TCRdb lists only in-frame clones, some missing. That table gives V, J and clone size, and the DNA gave D and trimming. This sample has around 69,000 clones, with approximately 86% found just once. The sequenced sample consisted of peripheral blood. The TCR comes from a man between 45 and 60 years old with active COVID-19. The rearrangement links TRBV12-3 or TRBV12-4 to TRBJ1-2; a weak D match, TRBD1 (5 bases). CDR3 region: CASSSGVGYTF. The CDR3 region has the DNA TGTGCCAGCAGCTCGGGGGTAGGCTACACCTTC.